Given below is one T cell receptor beta chain in context. This table comes from immunoSEQ multiplex PCR, and its TCRdb copy is limited to in-frame clones, with some not included. This table has 100,000 or so clones, 85% to 95% appearing once. The sample originates from a study of T cell changes during pregnancy in multiple sclerosis. V was shortened by 0 bases and J by 3 bases, with 5 bases between the two germline ends. This CDR3 comprises 13 residues. Looked up from germline, CDR1 is SGHTA and CDR2 is FQGNSA. This rearrangement joins TRBV7-2 to TRBJ1-2; D is uncertain. The material was peripheral blood, obtained after pregnancy. This clonotype was sampled from a female donor with multiple sclerosis, enrolled in a pregnancy study. The CDR3 protein is CASSLAPDYGYTF. CDR3 sequence (DNA): TGTGCCAGCAGCTTAGCCCCCGACTATGGCTACACCTTC.